The clone carrying this T cell receptor (beta chain) has only one observation. The sample holds other DNA sequences that translate to the same CDR3. The method was immunoSEQ multiplex PCR; TCRdb's version includes in-frame clones alone and lacks a portion of them. The repertoire has around 500,000 clones, about nine tenths of them found once; the top ten carry approximately 8.3%. The source of the sample is a study of blood T cell repertoires in COVID-19. Those who participated ranged in age from roughly 18 to 90 years and resided in about two dozen US areas. Participants' reported clinical history set cohort assignment. Per the germline V gene, CDR1 is LNHDA and CDR2 is SQIVND (reference sequence). The CDR3 has 15 residues. The trim removed 6 bases at V and 4 bases at J, leaving 9 bases unmatched.

The rearrangement uses TRBV19 and TRBJ2-3; 8 bases map to TRBD2. The sequencing input was PBMCs or T cells enriched from blood (not recorded which). The TCR was taken from a woman in her fifties or sixties who had recovered from COVID-19. The CDR3 DNA is TGTGCCAGTAGCGTCGGACTAGCTGGGGCAGATACGCAGTATTTT. This translates into CASSVGLAGADTQYF.